This T cell receptor (beta chain) derives from a study of T-cell memory formation after mild COVID-19. Overall study context: Most TCR clusters belonged to a single donor.

Germline V CDR1 and CDR2: SGHDT, YYEEEE. CDR3 length: 13 residues. With 0 bases removed from V and 4 bases from J, the gap between germline ends came to 4 bases. Regarding the study as a whole: The study detected some responding clones in pre-infection memory, suggesting cross-reactive memory joined. There was no confirmation that second-wave clones peaking on day 37 were SARS-CoV-2 specific.

It was 5'RACE with constant-segment primers that produced the TCR alpha and TCR beta cDNA libraries, which carried sample barcodes and UMIs. TCRdb independently ran MiXCR on the 5' RACE reads; one entry per CDR3 protein. In the table there are hundreds of thousands of distinct CDR3 sequences, around 17% of which are singletons. This clonotype was picked up many times. Its antigen is unknown. Sequencing was done on a sample of PBMCs or a T cell subset sorted from them (not recorded which). The sequence derives from a man in his late teens or twenties who had mild COVID-19 (a few samples of this study predate the infection). Cell type and time point are not known. V and J are TRBV5-6 and TRBJ1-4; D ambiguous. The CDR3 loop reads CASSLGDNEKLFF. The CDR3 region has the DNA TGTGCCAGCAGCTTGGGGGATAATGAAAAACTGTTTTTT.